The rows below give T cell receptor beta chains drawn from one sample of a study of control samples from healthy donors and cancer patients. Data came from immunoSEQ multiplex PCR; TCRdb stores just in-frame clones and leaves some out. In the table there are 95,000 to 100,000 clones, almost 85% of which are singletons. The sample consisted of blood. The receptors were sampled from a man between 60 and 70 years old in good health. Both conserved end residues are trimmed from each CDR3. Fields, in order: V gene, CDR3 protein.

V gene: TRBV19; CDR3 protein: ASSSVAEKQF
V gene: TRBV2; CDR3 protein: ASRNSNRRAYNEQF
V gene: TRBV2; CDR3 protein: ASKEDRARVEAF
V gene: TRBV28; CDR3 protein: ASSLSDPYEQY
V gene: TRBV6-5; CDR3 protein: ASSYSKRNNEQF
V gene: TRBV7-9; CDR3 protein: ASSPGGGPNQPQH
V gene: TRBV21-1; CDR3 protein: ASSESREAGGPEEQF
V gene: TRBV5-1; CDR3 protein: ASSFSLGRGEETQY
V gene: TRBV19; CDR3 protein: ASSLGDTYGYT
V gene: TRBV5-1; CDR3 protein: ASTIGPSSYNEQF
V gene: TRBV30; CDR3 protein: AWSRPYNEQF
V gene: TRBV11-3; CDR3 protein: ASSSASLGPGNTIY
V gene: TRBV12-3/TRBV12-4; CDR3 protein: ASSSGRIYGYT
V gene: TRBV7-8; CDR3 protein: ASRSRSGGAGEQF
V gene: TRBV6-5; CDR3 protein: ASSSPGGPDGEQF
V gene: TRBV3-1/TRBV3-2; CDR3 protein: ASSYPGQGTDTQY
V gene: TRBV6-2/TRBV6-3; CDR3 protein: ASSYLGTAYGYT